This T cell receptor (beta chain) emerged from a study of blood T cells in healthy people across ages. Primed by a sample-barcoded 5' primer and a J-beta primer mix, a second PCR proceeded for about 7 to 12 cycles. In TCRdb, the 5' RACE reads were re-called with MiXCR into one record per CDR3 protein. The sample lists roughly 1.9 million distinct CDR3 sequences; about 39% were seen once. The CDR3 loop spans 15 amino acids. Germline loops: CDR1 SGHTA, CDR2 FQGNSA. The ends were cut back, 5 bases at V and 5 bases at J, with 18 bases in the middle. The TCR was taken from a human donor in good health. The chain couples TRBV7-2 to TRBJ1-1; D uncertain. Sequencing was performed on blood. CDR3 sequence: CASSPSLGRRTEAFF. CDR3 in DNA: TGTGCCAGCAGCCCCTCCTTAGGCAGGCGGACTGAAGCTTTCTTT.